Below are 14 T cell receptor beta chains sequenced from a single sample in a study of prognosis after radiotherapy for stage I lung cancer. Genomic DNA yielded TCR beta CDR3, amplified by two-round multiplex PCR. The first round of PCR was done with primers that matched each TRBV and TRBJ gene. TCRdb passed the multiplex PCR reads through MiXCR, listing each CDR3 protein once. The sample consists of some 28,000 distinct CDR3 sequences, around a third of them appearing once. The sample here was PBMCs, taken before or after stereotactic body radiation therapy (not recorded which). All receptors come from a donor aged 50 or older with non-small cell lung cancer.

This clonotype was picked up many times. The chain has TRBV11-2 and TRBJ2-5, with D maybe TRBD2 (6 bases). Per germline, CDR1 SGHAT and CDR2 FQNNGV. The CDR3 extends over 11 amino acids. Written as DNA, the CDR3 is TGTGCTAGCGGTGTAATGGAGACCCAGTACTTC. This gives the protein CASGVMETQYF.

The table lists this clonotype with many counts. The chain combines TRBV5-5 with TRBJ1-1; D possibly corresponds to TRBD1 (5 bases). V was shortened by 0 bases and J by 0 bases, with 9 bases between the two germline ends. The length of the CDR3 is 15 residues. Germline V gene data show CDR1 as SGHKS and CDR2 as YYEKEE (reference sequence). The CDR3 bases are TGTGCCAGCAGCTTGGGGCTGGACATGAACACTGAAGCTTTCTTT. The encoded protein is CASSLGLDMNTEAFF.

About this clonotype itself: A much larger clone lies one base from this, so it may be a read error. J is TRBJ2-1 and V is TRBV4-2; no clear D gene. Germline values: CDR1 LGHNA, CDR2 YNFKEQ. The CDR3 runs 11 residues. V shed 9 bases and J shed 5 bases, with 8 bases lying between them. The CDR3 loop reads CARRSNNEQFF. CDR3 nucleotides: TGTGCCAGAAGATCCAACAATGAGCAGTTCTTC.

This clonotype was recorded at least ten times. The chain links TRBV28 to TRBJ1-4; TRBD1 aligns across 9 bases. The V gene end was trimmed by 6 bases and the J gene end by 8 bases; junction bases not matched to a gene: 7. The CDR3 contains 14 residues. CDR1 is MDHEN, CDR2 SYDVKM, per germline. In DNA form, the CDR3 reads TGTGCCAGCAGACAGACAGGGGGTCCCGAAAAACTGTTTTTT. Translating gives CASRQTGGPEKLFF. Drawing the rest from reference TRBV28 and TRBJ1-4, the complete variable domain is DVKVTQSSRYLVKRTGEKVFLECVQDMDHENMFWYRQDPGLGLRLIYFSYDVKMKEKGDIPEGYSVSREKKERFSLILESASTNQTSMYLCASRQTGGPEKLFFGSGTQLSVL.

The count of this clonotype is one. This chain joins TRBV27 and TRBJ2-7; maybe TRBD2 (5 bases). The CDR3 has 16 amino acids. Germline V lookup: CDR1 MNHEY, CDR2 SMNVEV (reference sequence). V lost 4 bases, J lost 3 bases, and 19 bases lay in between. The CDR3 loop reads CASSSRTGYSIYEQYF. The CDR3 nucleotides are TGTGCCAGCAGTTCAAGGACTGGTTATTCTATCTACGAGCAGTACTTC.

About this clonotype: This may stem from a read error, because a much larger clone lies one nucleotide away. This chain joins TRBV12-3 or TRBV12-4 and TRBJ1-3; maybe TRBD1 (6 bases). V was shortened by 7 bases and J by 8 bases, with 18 bases between the two germline ends. CDR3 length: 14 residues. The CDR3 here is CASTPLGGGDTIYF. CDR3 in DNA: TGTGCCAGCACCCCTCTGGGGGGCGGAGACACCATATATTTT.

To note about this clonotype: This clone may be a read error of a much larger clone one base away. The chain couples TRBV3-1 to TRBJ1-6; D gene ambiguous. The CDR3 spans 13 residues. Germline loops: CDR1 LGHDT, CDR2 YNNKEL (reference sequence). The V end was cut by 3 bases, the J end by 8 bases, with 8 bases between. CDR3 DNA: TGTGCCAGCAGCCAGCGAAGTGATTCACCCCTCCACTTT. Translated, it gives CASSQRSDSPLHF.

This clonotype turned up a few times. The J gene is TRBJ2-5, the V gene TRBV5-4; TRBD2 agrees at 8 bases. Trimming took 2 bases from V and 2 from J; bases not matched to a gene: 2. This CDR3 is 14 amino acids long. Germline lookup yields CDR1 SGHNT and CDR2 YYREEE (reference sequence). The CDR3 DNA is TGTGCCAGCAGCTTAGCGGGGGTACAAGAGACCCAGTACTTC. It encodes CASSLAGVQETQYF. Full variable domain (rest looked up from reference TRBV5-4 and TRBJ2-5): ETGVTQSPTHLIKTRGQQVTLRCSSQSGHNTVSWYQQALGQGPQFIFQYYREEENGRGNFPPRFSGLQFPNYSSELNVNALELDDSALYLCASSLAGVQETQYFGPGTRLLVL.

This clonotype was recorded many times. The rearrangement joins TRBV6-1 to TRBJ2-7, with D unresolved. Germline lookup yields CDR1 MNHNS and CDR2 SASEGT. V shed 1 base and J shed 3 bases, with 7 bases lying between them. CDR3 length equals 13 residues. The CDR3 DNA follows: TGTGCCAGCAGTGAAGGGGGAATCTACGAGCAGTACTTC. Encoded protein: CASSEGGIYEQYF.

This clonotype was detected many times. This chain connects TRBV19 to TRBJ2-7; 9 positions match TRBD1. In germline, CDR1 is LNHDA, CDR2 SQIVND (reference sequence). The CDR3 totals 14 residues. Germline trimming cut 6 bases from V and 2 bases from J; bases unmatched to any gene: 5. CDR3 DNA sequence: TGTGCCAGTAGGCCCCGGGACAGGGCCTACGAGCAGTACTTC. Translation: CASRPRDRAYEQYF.

This clonotype was detected only a few times. A much more abundant neighbour one base away suggests this may be a read error. The chain couples TRBV6-1 to TRBJ1-4; 7 bases match TRBD1. Germline V lookup: CDR1 MNHNS, CDR2 SASEGT. This CDR3 is 18 amino acids long. Written as DNA, the CDR3 is TGTGCCAGCAGTCCTGGGGGGACAGCCAGAGCAACTAATGAAAAACCGTTTTTT. Its translation: CASSPGGTARATNEKPFF.

The table lists this clonotype with many counts. The rearrangement uses TRBV5-5 and TRBJ2-5; 16 bases are shared with TRBD2. The V gene's germline CDR1 is SGHKS and CDR2 YYEKEE (reference sequence). The V gene end was trimmed by 6 bases and the J gene end by 5 bases; junction bases not matched to a gene: 7. This CDR3 contains 16 residues. In DNA form, the CDR3 reads TGTGCCAGCACCGGGACTAGCGGGGGGGCCCGCGAGACCCAGTACTTC. Its protein product is CASTGTSGGARETQYF.

This clonotype was counted a few times. V gene TRBV20-1 combines with J gene TRBJ2-7; 8 bases align to TRBD2. Per germline, CDR1 DFQATT and CDR2 SNEGSKA (reference sequence). The CDR3 is 15 amino acids. Losses at the gene ends were 5 bases for V and 2 bases for J; bases not matched to a gene: 11. CDR3 residues: CSAPQSSGATYEQYF. CDR3 nucleotide sequence: TGCAGTGCTCCACAGAGTAGCGGGGCTACCTACGAGCAGTACTTC.

This clonotype was seen at least ten times. The chain links TRBV20-1 to TRBJ2-2, with 9 bases identical to TRBD1. The germline V gene has CDR1 DFQATT and CDR2 SNEGSKA (reference sequence). The V segment lost 4 bases and the J segment 2 bases; nucleotides outside the gene matches: 5. CDR3 length: 15 residues. Here the CDR3 reads CSATSQGANTGELFF. The CDR3 bases are TGCAGTGCTACCTCACAGGGGGCAAACACCGGGGAGCTGTTTTTT.